Sequencing of this T cell receptor beta chain was carried out in a study of T-cell reconstitution after alpha-beta-depleted transplantation in children. General study findings and limits: T-cell counts and diversity were attributed mostly to newly produced T cells one year after transplant. About two months after transplant, alpha-beta T cells reportedly came from several hundred expanded graft clones.

The trim removed 0 bases at V and 7 bases at J, leaving 10 bases unmatched. The CDR3 length is 15 residues. Germline lookup yields CDR1 SGHRS and CDR2 YFSETQ. A TCRbeta library incorporating unique molecular identifiers was prepared. TCRdb re-called the PCR reads with MiXCR, one entry per CDR3 protein. The table has around 580,000 distinct CDR3 sequences, about 23% seen once; the top ten hold over 12%. This clonotype was seen more than once but under ten times. The antigen is not known. The sample here was PBMCs, mostly from graft donor cells, taken 360 days after TCRalphabeta/CD19-depleted stem cell transplant. The receptor was derived from a boy in the first two years of life who had a stem cell transplant for acute myeloid leukemia, so the T cells may come from the graft donor. The rearrangement links TRBV5-1 to TRBJ2-7; 7 positions agree with TRBD2. DNA for the CDR3: TGCGCCAGCAGCTTGGGGGACGGGAGGACGAGGGAGCAGTACGTC. Translated, it gives CASSLGDGRTREQYV.